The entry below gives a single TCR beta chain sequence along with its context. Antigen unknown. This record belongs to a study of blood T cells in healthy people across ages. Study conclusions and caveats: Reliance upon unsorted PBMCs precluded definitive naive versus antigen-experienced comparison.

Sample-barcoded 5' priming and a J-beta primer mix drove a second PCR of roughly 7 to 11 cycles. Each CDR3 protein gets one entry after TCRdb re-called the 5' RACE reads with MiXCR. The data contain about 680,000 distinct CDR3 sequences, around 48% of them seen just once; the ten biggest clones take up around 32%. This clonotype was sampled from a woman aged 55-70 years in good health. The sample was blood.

This chain's CDR3 is CASSAQVQPTYGYTF. DNA of the CDR3: TGTGCCAGCAGCGCCCAAGTACAGCCAACCTATGGCTACACCTTC. The chain recombines TRBV9 with TRBJ1-2; D not resolved. The CDR3 consists of 15 residues. Trimming cost V 3 bases and J 4 bases, with 16 bases left between them. CDR1 is SGDLS and CDR2 is YYNGEE in the germline V gene.